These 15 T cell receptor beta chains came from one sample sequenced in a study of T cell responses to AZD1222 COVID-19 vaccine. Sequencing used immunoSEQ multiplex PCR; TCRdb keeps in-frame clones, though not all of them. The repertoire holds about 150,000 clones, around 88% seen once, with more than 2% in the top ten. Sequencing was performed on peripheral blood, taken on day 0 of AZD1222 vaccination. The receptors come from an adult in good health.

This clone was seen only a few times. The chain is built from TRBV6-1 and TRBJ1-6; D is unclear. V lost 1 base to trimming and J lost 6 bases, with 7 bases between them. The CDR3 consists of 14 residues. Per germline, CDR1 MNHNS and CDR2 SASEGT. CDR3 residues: CASSEVAVNSPLHF. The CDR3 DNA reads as TGTGCCAGCAGTGAAGTGGCGGTTAATTCACCCCTCCACTTT.

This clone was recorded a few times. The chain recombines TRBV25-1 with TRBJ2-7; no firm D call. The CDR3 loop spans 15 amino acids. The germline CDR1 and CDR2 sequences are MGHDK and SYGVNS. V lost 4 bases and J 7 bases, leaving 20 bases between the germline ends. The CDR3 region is CASSVHLGYLGEQYF. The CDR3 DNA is TGTGCCAGCAGTGTGCACTTGGGGTACTTGGGGGAGCAGTACTTC.

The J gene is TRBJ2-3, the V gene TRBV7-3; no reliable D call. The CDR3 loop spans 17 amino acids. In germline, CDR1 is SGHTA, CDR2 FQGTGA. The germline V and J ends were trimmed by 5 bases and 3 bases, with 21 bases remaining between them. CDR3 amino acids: CASSPQATITRTDTQYF. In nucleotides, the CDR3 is TGTGCCAGCAGCCCCCAAGCGACCATAACGCGGACAGATACGCAGTATTTT. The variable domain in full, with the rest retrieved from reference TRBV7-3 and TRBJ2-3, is GAGVSQTPSNKVTEKGKYVELRCDPISGHTALYWYRQSLGQGPEFLIYFQGTGAADDSGLPNDRFFAVRPEGSVSTLKIQRTERGDSAVYLCASSPQATITRTDTQYFGPGTRLTVL.

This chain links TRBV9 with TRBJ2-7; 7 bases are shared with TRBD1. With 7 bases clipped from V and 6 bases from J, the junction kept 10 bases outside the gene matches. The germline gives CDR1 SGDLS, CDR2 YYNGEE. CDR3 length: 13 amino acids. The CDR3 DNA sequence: TGTGCCAGCGGTGTGGGGACAGCAGGCGAGCAGTACTTC. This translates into CASGVGTAGEQYF. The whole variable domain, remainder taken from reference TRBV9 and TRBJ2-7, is DSGVTQTPKHLITATGQRVTLRCSPRSGDLSVYWYQQSLDQGLQFLIQYYNGEERAKGNILERFSAQQFPDLHSELNLSSLELGDSALYFCASGVGTAGEQYFGPGTRLTVT.

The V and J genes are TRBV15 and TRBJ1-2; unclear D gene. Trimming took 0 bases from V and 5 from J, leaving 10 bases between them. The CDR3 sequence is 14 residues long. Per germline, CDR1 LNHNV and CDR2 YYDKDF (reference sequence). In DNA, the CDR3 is TGTGCCACCAGCAGAGATAGGAGCGGGTATGGCTACACCTTC. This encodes CATSRDRSGYGYTF.

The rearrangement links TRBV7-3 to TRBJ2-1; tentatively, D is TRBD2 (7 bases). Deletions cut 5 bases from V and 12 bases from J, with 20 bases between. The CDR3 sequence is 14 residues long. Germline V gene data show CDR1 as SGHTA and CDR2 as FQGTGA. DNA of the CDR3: TGTGCCAGCAGCCAAGGGGGGGCTAGACCCGGGCAGTTCTTC. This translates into CASSQGGARPGQFF.

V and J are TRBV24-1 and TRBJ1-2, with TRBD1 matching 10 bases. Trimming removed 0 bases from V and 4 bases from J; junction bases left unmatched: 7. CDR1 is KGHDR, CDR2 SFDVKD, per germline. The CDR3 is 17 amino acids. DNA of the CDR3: TGTGCCACCAGTGATTTGCGGGGGACAGGGGATTGCTATGGCTACACCTTC. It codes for CATSDLRGTGDCYGYTF.

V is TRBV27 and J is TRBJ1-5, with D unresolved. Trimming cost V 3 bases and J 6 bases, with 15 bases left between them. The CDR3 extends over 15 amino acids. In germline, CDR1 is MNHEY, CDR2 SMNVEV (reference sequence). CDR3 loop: CASSFSGSSGQPQHF. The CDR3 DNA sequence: TGTGCCAGCAGTTTTTCCGGATCTTCGGGTCAGCCCCAGCATTTT.

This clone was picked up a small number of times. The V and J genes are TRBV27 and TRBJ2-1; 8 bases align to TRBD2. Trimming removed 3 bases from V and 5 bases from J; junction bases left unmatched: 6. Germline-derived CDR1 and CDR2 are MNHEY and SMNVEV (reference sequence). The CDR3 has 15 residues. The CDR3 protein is CASSFSREGHNEQFF. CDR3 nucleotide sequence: TGTGCCAGCAGTTTCTCCCGGGAGGGCCACAATGAGCAGTTCTTC.

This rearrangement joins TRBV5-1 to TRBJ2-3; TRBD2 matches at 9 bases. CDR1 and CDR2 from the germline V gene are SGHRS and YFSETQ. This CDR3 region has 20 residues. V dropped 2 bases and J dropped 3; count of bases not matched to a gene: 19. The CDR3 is CASSFSETSGGGRETDTQYF. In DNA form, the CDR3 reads TGCGCCAGCAGCTTTTCCGAGACTAGCGGAGGAGGTAGGGAGACAGATACGCAGTATTTT.

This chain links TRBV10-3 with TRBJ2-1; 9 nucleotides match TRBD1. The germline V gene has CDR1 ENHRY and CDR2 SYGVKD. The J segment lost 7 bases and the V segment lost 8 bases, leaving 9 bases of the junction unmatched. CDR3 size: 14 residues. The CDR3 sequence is CAIVDRGRGNEQFF. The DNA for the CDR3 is TGTGCCATCGTAGACAGGGGGAGAGGGAATGAGCAGTTCTTC.

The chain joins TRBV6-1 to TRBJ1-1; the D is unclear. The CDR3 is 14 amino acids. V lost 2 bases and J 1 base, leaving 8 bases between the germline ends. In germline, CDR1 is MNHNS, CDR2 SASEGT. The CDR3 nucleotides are TGTGCCAGCAGTGAACTGCGCCGGAACACTGAAGCTTTCTTT. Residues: CASSELRRNTEAFF.

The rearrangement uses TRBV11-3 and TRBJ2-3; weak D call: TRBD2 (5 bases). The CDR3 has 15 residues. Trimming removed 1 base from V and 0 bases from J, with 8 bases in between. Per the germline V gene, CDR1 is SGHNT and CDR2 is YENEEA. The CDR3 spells CASSLGSGSTDTQYF. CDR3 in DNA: TGTGCCAGCAGCTTAGGAAGCGGTAGCACAGATACGCAGTATTTT. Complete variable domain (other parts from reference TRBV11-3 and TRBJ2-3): EAGVVQSPRYKIIEKKQPVAFWCNPISGHNTLYWYLQNLGQGPELLIRYENEEAVDDSQLPKDRFSAERLKGVDSTLKIQPAELGDSAVYLCASSLGSGSTDTQYFGPGTRLTVL.

Here the CDR3 reads CASSPLQVSGQGAYEQYF. Written as DNA, the CDR3 is TGTGCCAGCTCACCACTCCAAGTTTCGGGACAGGGGGCCTACGAGCAGTACTTC. The chain links TRBV18 to TRBJ2-7, with TRBD1 matching over 11 bases. In germline, CDR1 is KGHSH, CDR2 LQKENI. The CDR3 is 18 residues long. V was pared by 1 base and J by 2 bases, with 10 bases of the junction left unmatched. Combining the CDR3 with reference TRBV18 and TRBJ2-7 gives the whole variable domain NAGVMQNPRHLVRRRGQEARLRCSPMKGHSHVYWYRQLPEEGLKFMVYLQKENIIDESGMPKERFSAEFPKEGPSILRIQQVVRGDSAAYFCASSPLQVSGQGAYEQYFGPGTRLTVT.

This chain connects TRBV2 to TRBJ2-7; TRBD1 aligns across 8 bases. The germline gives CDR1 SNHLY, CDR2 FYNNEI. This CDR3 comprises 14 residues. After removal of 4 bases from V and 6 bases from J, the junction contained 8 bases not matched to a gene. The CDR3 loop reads CASSARQGRSEQYF. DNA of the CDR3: TGTGCCAGCAGTGCTCGACAGGGGAGATCCGAGCAGTACTTC.